This T cell receptor (beta chain) was retrieved from a study of blood T cell repertoires in COVID-19. Profiling relied on immunoSEQ multiplex PCR, and the TCRdb table lists in-frame clones only, not all of them. The sample has nearly 200,000 clones, 80% to 85% seen once. Germline V gives CDR1 LNHNV, CDR2 YYDKDF (reference sequence). The ends lost 5 bases at V and 0 bases at J; junction bases unmatched: 5. This CDR3 region has 18 residues. The chain is built from TRBV15 and TRBJ2-1; 15 positions agree with TRBD2. The TCR sequence derives from a man in his forties who had recovered from COVID-19. Sequenced input: PBMCs or T cells enriched from blood (not recorded which). The CDR3 nucleotides are TGTGCCACCAGCCGGGGACTAGCGGGGGGCTCCTCCTACAATGAGCAGTTCTTC. Translation: CATSRGLAGGSSYNEQFF.